This TCR beta chain was obtained from a study of T-cell reconstitution after alpha-beta-depleted transplantation in children. The study, taken as a whole, reports: Diversity and T-cell counts at one year after transplant derived mostly from new T cells. Expanded clones from the graft, numbering several hundred, reportedly supplied alpha-beta T cells about two months after transplant.

This clonotype has a handful of counts. Its antigen is as yet unknown. In germline, CDR1 is MNHNS, CDR2 SASEGT. The CDR3 runs to 15 residues. With 6 bases clipped from V and 9 bases from J, the junction kept 8 bases outside the gene matches. Unique molecular identifiers tagged the TCRbeta library. TCRdb independently ran MiXCR on the PCR reads; one entry per CDR3 protein. This table has around 580,000 distinct CDR3 sequences, under 25% appearing once. This receptor was obtained from a boy less than two years old who had a stem cell transplant for acute myeloid leukemia, so the T cells may come from the graft donor. Source: PBMCs, mostly from graft donor cells, taken 360 days after TCRalphabeta/CD19-depleted stem cell transplant. The chain is built from TRBV6-1 and TRBJ2-1; TRBD2 matches 13 bases. This CDR3 is CASRSLAGGRGEQFF. DNA for the CDR3: TGTGCCAGCAGATCACTAGCGGGGGGGCGGGGTGAGCAGTTCTTC.